The 13 T cell receptor beta chains listed next were all sequenced from one sample in a study of cytomegalovirus exposure and HLA in healthy donors. The PCR employed 60 Vbeta primers together with 13 Jbeta primers. Data came from immunoSEQ multiplex PCR; TCRdb stores just in-frame clones and leaves some out. The sample has roughly 200,000 clones, more than 70% seen once. The sample was PBMCs. These receptors came from a man aged 40-49 years in good health and CMV-seropositive.

This chain uses TRBV7-3 with TRBJ2-7, with TRBD1 identical over 8 bases. CDR3 length: 15 residues. Germline V gene data show CDR1 as SGHTA and CDR2 as FQGTGA. Losses at the gene ends were 2 bases for V and 5 bases for J; bases not matched to a gene: 8. CDR3 sequence (DNA): TGTGCCAGCAGCTTAGTGGGGACAGGAAAAAACGAGCAGTACTTC. This codes for CASSLVGTGKNEQYF.

This chain uses TRBV2 with TRBJ1-5; 9 bases are shared with TRBD1. Per the germline V gene, CDR1 is SNHLY and CDR2 is FYNNEI. The CDR3 extends over 15 amino acids. V shed 6 bases, J shed 4 bases, and the junction held 7 bases outside the gene matches. DNA of the CDR3: TGTGCCAGCAGCCTCCGCGACAGGGGGAATCAGCCCCAGCATTTT. It codes for CASSLRDRGNQPQHF. The whole variable domain, remainder taken from reference TRBV2 and TRBJ1-5, is EPEVTQTPSHQVTQMGQEVILRCVPISNHLYFYWYRQILGQKVEFLVSFYNNEISEKSEIFDDQFSVERPDGSNFTLKIRSTKLEDSAMYFCASSLRDRGNQPQHFGDGTRLSIL.

In this sample, this clone turned up a few times. This rearrangement joins TRBV5-1 to TRBJ1-1; TRBD1 might be the D (5 bases). The CDR3 extends over 16 amino acids. Trimming shortened V by 0 bases and J by 1 base, and 13 bases separated the two germline ends. The germline gives CDR1 SGHRS, CDR2 YFSETQ. This chain's CDR3 is CASSLAGGLSNTEAFF. CDR3 bases: TGCGCCAGCAGCTTGGCCGGGGGGTTGTCGAACACTGAAGCTTTCTTT. Using reference TRBV5-1 and TRBJ1-1 for the parts outside the CDR3, the full variable domain is KAGVTQTPRYLIKTRGQQVTLSCSPISGHRSVSWYQQTPGQGLQFLFEYFSETQRNKGNFPGRFSGRQFSNSRSEMNVSTLELGDSALYLCASSLAGGLSNTEAFFGQGTRLTVV.

This clone showed up just once. The rearrangement links TRBV28 to TRBJ2-7, with D possibly being TRBD2 (6 bases). The CDR3 runs to 14 residues. Germline CDR1 and CDR2: MDHEN and SYDVKM. Trimming shortened V by 2 bases and J by 3 bases, and 11 bases separated the two germline ends. CDR3 coding DNA: TGTGCCAGCAGTTTAGGGGGGAGCGTCTACGAGCAGTACTTC. Translation gives CASSLGGSVYEQYF.

This clone was picked up a small number of times. This rearrangement joins TRBV19 to TRBJ2-1; 7 nucleotides agree with TRBD2. Trimming cost V 2 bases and J 5 bases; bases outside gene matches: 6. Per germline, CDR1 LNHDA and CDR2 SQIVND (reference sequence). The CDR3 runs to 15 residues. The CDR3 sequence is CASSIRTSAHNEQFF. The CDR3, as DNA: TGTGCCAGTAGTATACGAACTAGCGCACACAATGAGCAGTTCTTC.

This chain uses TRBV6-1 with TRBJ1-2; 10 nucleotides line up with TRBD1. Unmatched junction bases numbered 11, after V lost 4 bases and J lost 6 bases. This CDR3 region has 16 residues. CDR1 is MNHNS, CDR2 SASEGT, per germline. The CDR3 DNA reads as TGTGCCAGCAGTGCCGGGACAGGGGTTCCTCGGCATGGCTACACCTTC. Residues: CASSAGTGVPRHGYTF.

This chain connects TRBV5-4 to TRBJ1-5; D not resolved. The V end lost 3 bases, the J end lost 1 base, and 14 bases lay between the germline ends. Germline V CDR1 and CDR2: SGHNT, YYREEE (reference sequence). The CDR3 consists of 16 residues. CDR3 loop: CASSSQGGLSNQPQHF. The DNA for the CDR3 is TGTGCCAGCAGCTCGCAAGGAGGGTTAAGCAATCAGCCCCAGCATTTT.

This chain uses TRBV9 with TRBJ2-3; the match to TRBD2 covers 12 bases. Germline CDR1 and CDR2: SGDLS and YYNGEE. J was trimmed by 6 bases and V by 4 bases; bases with no gene match: 6. The CDR3 sequence is 15 residues long. CDR3 nucleotides: TGTGCCAGCAGCCCTAGACTAGCGGGAGCGGATACGCAGTATTTT. Translation: CASSPRLAGADTQYF. Using reference TRBV9 and TRBJ2-3 for the parts outside the CDR3, the full variable domain is DSGVTQTPKHLITATGQRVTLRCSPRSGDLSVYWYQQSLDQGLQFLIQYYNGEERAKGNILERFSAQQFPDLHSELNLSSLELGDSALYFCASSPRLAGADTQYFGPGTRLTVL.

V gene TRBV5-1 combines with J gene TRBJ2-7, with D possibly TRBD1 on 5 matching bases. The V gene lost 5 bases and the J gene lost 2 bases, with 11 bases spanning the gap. Germline V lookup: CDR1 SGHRS, CDR2 YFSETQ. There are 13 residues in the CDR3. The CDR3 loop is CASRGATAYEQYF. The CDR3 DNA follows: TGCGCCAGCAGAGGGGCGACGGCCTACGAGCAGTACTTC.

The V gene is TRBV30, the J gene TRBJ1-4; D may be TRBD1 (6 bases). CDR1 and CDR2 from the germline V gene are GTSNPN and SVGIG (reference sequence). Trimming stripped 1 base from V and 14 bases from J, with 17 bases between. This CDR3 is 13 amino acids long. The CDR3 sequence is CAWSAGQSLGLFF. The CDR3 nucleotides are TGTGCCTGGAGTGCCGGACAGTCTCTTGGGCTGTTTTTT.

The chain carries TRBV10-3 and TRBJ2-7, with TRBD1 matching 12 bases. Germline V gene sequence: CDR1 ENHRY, CDR2 SYGVKD. V lost 6 bases, J lost 4 bases, and 13 bases stayed unmatched. This CDR3 spans 17 amino acids. CDR3 amino acids: CAIRGYSGTGGRYEQYF. The DNA of the CDR3 is TGTGCCATCAGAGGTTACTCCGGGACAGGGGGCAGGTACGAGCAGTACTTC.

V is TRBV10-3 and J is TRBJ1-6; 8 bases map to TRBD1. J was trimmed by 7 bases and V by 2 bases; bases with no gene match: 4. From germline, CDR1 is ENHRY and CDR2 SYGVKD. This CDR3 has 15 amino acids. Here the CDR3 reads CAISEQTGENSPLHF. The CDR3, as DNA: TGTGCCATCAGTGAGCAGACAGGGGAAAATTCACCCCTCCACTTT.

The CDR3 is CASSPGWGDEQYF. Written as DNA, the CDR3 is TGTGCCAGCAGTCCAGGGTGGGGGGACGAGCAGTACTTC. This chain uses TRBV27 with TRBJ2-7; tentatively, D is TRBD2 (6 bases). The CDR3 spans 13 residues. The ends were cut back, 5 bases at V and 5 bases at J, with 13 bases in the middle. CDR1 is MNHEY, CDR2 SMNVEV, per germline (reference sequence).